One sample yielded the 30 T cell receptor beta chains listed below, sequenced in a study of control samples from healthy donors and cancer patients. The data were produced by immunoSEQ multiplex PCR, yet TCRdb's version contains in-frame clones alone and is incomplete. The sample carries 250,000 to 300,000 clones, more than 65% recorded once. Sequences were obtained from PBMCs. These receptors originate from a woman aged 60-70 years with lung cancer.

V and J are TRBV15 and TRBJ2-1; tentative D call: TRBD2 (6 bases). Germline V CDR1 and CDR2: LNHNV, YYDKDF (reference sequence). V was trimmed by 0 bases and J by 13 bases, leaving 10 bases between them. CDR3 length equals 12 residues. CDR3 sequence: CATSRDVEGQFF. CDR3 in DNA: TGTGCCACCAGCAGAGATGTGGAGGGTCAGTTCTTC.

This chain joins TRBV10-3 and TRBJ1-5; D possibly corresponds to TRBD1 (6 bases). CDR3 length: 14 amino acids. The ends were cut back, 6 bases at V and 1 base at J, with 10 bases in the middle. The germline V gene encodes CDR1 ENHRY and CDR2 SYGVKD. In DNA, the CDR3 is TGTGCCATCAGGCAGACAGGAAGCAATCAGCCCCAGCATTTT. Its protein product is CAIRQTGSNQPQHF.

J is TRBJ1-6 and V is TRBV6-5, with a possible D match to TRBD1 (5 bases). The germline V gene has CDR1 MNHEY and CDR2 SVGAGI. This CDR3 is built from 16 residues. Trimming shortened V by 0 bases and J by 7 bases, and 13 bases separated the two germline ends. CDR3 DNA: TGTGCCAGCAGTTACTCAGCTGGGGGGTCCAATTCACCCCTCCACTTT. Translated: CASSYSAGGSNSPLHF.

The V call is TRBV19, the J call TRBJ2-4, with D hard to call. Looked up from germline, CDR1 is LNHDA and CDR2 is SQIVND (reference sequence). V was trimmed by 4 bases and J by 4 bases, leaving 20 bases between them. There are 17 residues in the CDR3. CDR3 sequence (DNA): TGTGCCAGTAGTAAGGTGGTGGGGTACTTACCTAAAAACATTCAGTACTTC. This gives the protein CASSKVVGYLPKNIQYF. The full variable domain, in which reference TRBV19 and TRBJ2-4 provide the parts outside the CDR3, is DGGITQSPKYLFRKEGQNVTLSCEQNLNHDAMYWYRQDPGQGLRLIYYSQIVNDFQKGDIAEGYSVSREKKESFPLTVTSAQKNPTAFYLCASSKVVGYLPKNIQYFGAGTRLSVL.

V gene TRBV28 combines with J gene TRBJ2-5; D is undetermined. Trimming took 11 bases from V and 1 from J, leaving 14 bases between them. Looked up from germline, CDR1 is MDHEN and CDR2 is SYDVKM. The CDR3 contains 13 residues. CDR3 amino acids: CAGAGAFQETQYF. CDR3 in DNA: TGTGCCGGCGCCGGAGCGTTCCAAGAGACCCAGTACTTC.

V usage is TRBV27 and J usage is TRBJ1-4; 9 bases are a match to TRBD1. The germline V gene encodes CDR1 MNHEY and CDR2 SMNVEV (reference sequence). The CDR3 totals 14 residues. V dropped 4 bases and J dropped 7; count of bases not matched to a gene: 4. The CDR3 sequence: CASSSRTGVEKLFF. For the CDR3, the DNA is TGTGCCAGCAGTTCGCGGACAGGGGTTGAAAAACTGTTTTTT.

This chain joins TRBV10-3 and TRBJ1-1; D uncertain. The germline V gene encodes CDR1 ENHRY and CDR2 SYGVKD. Trimming took off 0 bases at V and 8 bases at J, with 7 bases between the two ends. The CDR3 has 12 amino acids. In DNA form, the CDR3 reads TGTGCCATCAGTGAGTCGGAAGGCGAAGCTTTCTTT. Protein sequence: CAISESEGEAFF.

This chain connects TRBV12-5 to TRBJ1-4; D not resolved. Trimming shortened V by 3 bases and J by 8 bases, and 10 bases separated the two germline ends. This CDR3 contains 13 residues. Germline lookup yields CDR1 LGHNT and CDR2 FRNRAP. The CDR3 DNA reads as TGTGCTAGTGGTTTCGGGTTGGGGGAAAAACTGTTTTTT. Encoded protein: CASGFGLGEKLFF.

This chain uses TRBV14 with TRBJ2-1; D is uncertain. Per germline, CDR1 SGHDN and CDR2 FVKESK. V was shortened by 5 bases and J by 4 bases, with 3 bases between the two germline ends. The CDR3 has 11 residues. CDR3 in DNA: TGTGCCAGCAGCGAATACAATGAGCAGTTCTTC. Protein sequence: CASSEYNEQFF.

CDR3 sequence: CASSLRGLAGTDTQYF. DNA for the CDR3: TGCGCCAGCAGCTTGAGGGGACTAGCAGGCACAGATACGCAGTATTTT. The J gene is TRBJ2-3, the V gene TRBV5-1; 9 nucleotides align to TRBD2. Germline V gene sequence: CDR1 SGHRS, CDR2 YFSETQ. J was trimmed by 1 base and V by 1 base; bases with no gene match: 4. The CDR3 is 16 residues long.

V usage is TRBV6-5 and J usage is TRBJ1-2, with 7 bases matching TRBD1. In germline, CDR1 is MNHEY, CDR2 SVGAGI. Trimming at V came to 6 bases and at J to 7 bases, leaving 11 bases not matched to a gene. The CDR3 length is 14 residues. In nucleotides, the CDR3 is TGTGCCAGCAGCCACGATGAGGGGGCGCGTGGCTACACCTTC. This gives the protein CASSHDEGARGYTF.

V usage is TRBV21-1 and J usage is TRBJ1-2. TRBV21-1 is a documented pseudogene. The CDR3 totals 12 residues. In DNA form, the CDR3 reads TGTGCCAGCAGTAGGGTTACTTATGGCTACACCTTC. Its protein product is CASSRVTYGYTF.

The chain employs TRBV28 and TRBJ1-4, with D perhaps TRBD1 (5 bases). The germline V and J ends were trimmed by 5 bases and 5 bases, with 15 bases remaining between them. Germline CDR1 reads MDHEN; CDR2 reads SYDVKM. The length of the CDR3 is 15 residues. CDR3 sequence: CASSLGGAVNEKLFF. The DNA of the CDR3 is TGTGCCAGCAGTCTTGGTGGGGCTGTGAATGAAAAACTGTTTTTT.

The chain is built from TRBV2 and TRBJ1-1; 7 positions match TRBD1. Germline CDR1 and CDR2: SNHLY and FYNNEI. CDR3 length: 14 residues. V lost 6 bases, J lost 1 base, and 5 bases stayed unmatched. The CDR3 loop is CASSYRGTNTEAFF. The CDR3 DNA is TGTGCCAGCAGCTACAGGGGAACGAACACTGAAGCTTTCTTT.

This clone was seen once. This chain joins TRBV3-1 (or the pseudogene TRBV3-2) and TRBJ2-3; D unresolved. Germline lookup yields CDR1 LGHDT and CDR2 YNNKEL (reference sequence). CDR3 length: 11 amino acids. Trimming took 6 bases from V and 2 from J, leaving 3 bases between them. CDR3 nucleotides: TGTGCCAGCAGGGACACAGATACGCAGTATTTT. Its protein product is CASRDTDTQYF.

This chain links TRBV18 with TRBJ1-3; D is perhaps TRBD1 (6 bases). The CDR3 is 16 amino acids. V lost 6 bases to trimming and J lost 0 bases, with 15 bases between them. Looked up from germline, CDR1 is KGHSH and CDR2 is LQKENI. CDR3 sequence: CASSLRGPSSGNTIYF. CDR3 coding DNA: TGTGCCAGCTCTCTCAGGGGCCCGAGCTCTGGAAACACCATATATTTT.

This chain connects TRBV5-6 to TRBJ2-7, with D possibly being TRBD1 (6 bases). Germline V gene lookup returns CDR1 SGHDT and CDR2 YYEEEE. The CDR3 runs to 13 residues. Trimming removed 3 bases from V and 3 bases from J, with 10 bases in between. The CDR3 DNA reads TGTGCCAGCAGCTCGGGACACCACTACGAGCAGTACTTC. Translated, it gives CASSSGHHYEQYF.

This clone appeared a few times. Here the CDR3 DNA reads TGTGCCACCAGAGATAGGAACACTAATGAAAAACTGTTTTTT. This translates into CATRDRNTNEKLFF. The chain combines TRBV19 with TRBJ1-4; D is unresolved. The V end lost 10 bases, the J end lost 2 bases, and 14 bases lay between the germline ends. CDR1 and CDR2 (germline): LNHDA, SQIVND (reference sequence). The CDR3 extends over 14 amino acids.

The J gene is TRBJ1-6, the V gene TRBV10-1; 9 nucleotides line up with TRBD1. The germline V gene encodes CDR1 WNHNN and CDR2 SYGVQD (reference sequence). This CDR3 spans 16 amino acids. Trimming at V came to 3 bases and at J to 7 bases, leaving 7 bases not matched to a gene. The CDR3 loop reads CASSEEQGAWNSPLHF. The CDR3 nucleotides read TGCGCCAGCAGTGAAGAACAGGGGGCTTGGAATTCACCCCTCCACTTT.

This rearrangement joins TRBV7-2 to TRBJ1-3; the D is unclear. CDR3 length equals 14 residues. V lost 4 bases and J 0 bases, leaving 7 bases between the germline ends. Germline CDR1 SGHTA, CDR2 FQGNSA. The CDR3, as DNA: TGTGCCAGCAGCTCCTCGGGCTCTGGAAACACCATATATTTT. This encodes CASSSSGSGNTIYF.

The chain links TRBV18 to TRBJ2-5; no reliable D call. Germline V gene data show CDR1 as KGHSH and CDR2 as LQKENI. Trimming cost V 6 bases and J 1 base, with 12 bases left between them. This CDR3 spans 14 amino acids. The CDR3 sequence: CASSPMNSQETQYF. The CDR3 DNA reads as TGTGCCAGCTCCCCGATGAACAGCCAAGAGACCCAGTACTTC. Looking up the rest from reference TRBV18 and TRBJ2-5 gives the full variable domain: NAGVMQNPRHLVRRRGQEARLRCSPMKGHSHVYWYRQLPEEGLKFMVYLQKENIIDESGMPKERFSAEFPKEGPSILRIQQVVRGDSAAYFCASSPMNSQETQYFGPGTRLLVL.

A few counts support this clone. This CDR3 reads CASSLDGGKDIQYF. DNA for the CDR3: TGTGCCAGCAGCTTAGATGGGGGGAAAGACATTCAGTACTTC. V gene TRBV11-2 combines with J gene TRBJ2-4; D is perhaps TRBD2 (6 bases). The CDR3 has 14 residues. Germline assignment: CDR1 SGHAT and CDR2 FQNNGV. The germline V and J ends were trimmed by 0 bases and 8 bases, with 11 bases remaining between them.

This clone was seen only once. CDR3 sequence reads: CASSWVGTYSNQPQHF. The DNA of the CDR3 is TGTGCCAGTAGTTGGGTGGGGACTTATAGCAATCAGCCCCAGCATTTT. The chain employs TRBV19 and TRBJ1-5; tentatively, D is TRBD1 (5 bases). Trimming pared 5 bases from V and 0 bases from J, leaving 14 bases between. The CDR3 loop spans 16 amino acids. Germline V gene data show CDR1 as LNHDA and CDR2 as SQIVND (reference sequence).

The CDR3 DNA follows: TGTGCCAGCAGCGACCCTAGCGGGGGCCTTTGGGATACGCAGTATTTT. This gives the protein CASSDPSGGLWDTQYF. The rearrangement links TRBV5-5 to TRBJ2-3; TRBD2 matches at 10 bases. V lost 4 bases to trimming and J lost 6 bases; unmatched junction nucleotides: 11. Germline lookup yields CDR1 SGHKS and CDR2 YYEKEE (reference sequence). The CDR3 is 16 residues long.

The chain recombines TRBV11-2 with TRBJ2-7; possibly TRBD1 for D (6 bases). The V end lost 1 base, the J end lost 3 bases, and 19 bases lay between the germline ends. Germline CDR1 and CDR2: SGHAT and FQNNGV. The CDR3 loop spans 17 amino acids. The CDR3 region has the DNA TGTGCCAGCAGCTTAGCAGACTCACCCAGGGGATTCTACGAGCAGTACTTC. It codes for CASSLADSPRGFYEQYF.

The J gene is TRBJ1-1, the V gene TRBV11-2; unclear D gene. Germline lookup yields CDR1 SGHAT and CDR2 FQNNGV. The CDR3 totals 12 residues. Deletions cut 5 bases from V and 8 bases from J, with 12 bases between. CDR3 DNA: TGTGCCAGCAGCGTCGGTCTTCCCGAAGCTTTCTTT. Its translation is CASSVGLPEAFF.

The V call is TRBV6-5, the J call TRBJ2-3; 12 bases are a match to TRBD2. Per germline, CDR1 MNHEY and CDR2 SVGAGI. The CDR3 is 15 residues long. V shed 7 bases and J 4 bases; nucleotides not matched to a gene: 6. The DNA for the CDR3 is TGTGCCAGCACCCTGACTAGCGGGAGACCAGATACGCAGTATTTT. Its protein product is CASTLTSGRPDTQYF.

About this clone itself: This sample also contains other DNA sequences that code for the same CDR3. The V gene is TRBV5-6, the J gene TRBJ1-5; weak D call: TRBD1 (6 bases). This CDR3 is built from 15 residues. From germline, CDR1 is SGHDT and CDR2 YYEEEE. V shed 2 bases and J shed 1 base, with 10 bases lying between them. CDR3 sequence (DNA): TGTGCCAGCAGCTTAGGGGGGAGAAGCAATCAGCCCCAGCATTTT. The encoded protein is CASSLGGRSNQPQHF. Full variable domain (remainder filled in from reference TRBV5-6 and TRBJ1-5): DAGVTQSPTHLIKTRGQQVTLRCSPKSGHDTVSWYQQALGQGPQFIFQYYEEEERQRGNFPDRFSGHQFPNYSSELNVNALLLGDSALYLCASSLGGRSNQPQHFGDGTRLSIL.

The chain employs TRBV24-1 and TRBJ1-2; D uncertain. The CDR3 length is 13 residues. V gave up 6 bases and J gave up 6 bases, with 13 bases separating them. In germline, CDR1 is KGHDR, CDR2 SFDVKD. CDR3 loop: CATSRRVEDGYTF. The DNA for the CDR3 is TGTGCCACCAGTCGTCGGGTGGAGGATGGCTACACCTTC.

This clone was found a few times. This chain joins TRBV4-2 and TRBJ2-7, with 7 bases fitting TRBD2. V lost 2 bases, J lost 2 bases, and 6 bases stayed unmatched. The germline V gene encodes CDR1 LGHNA and CDR2 YNFKEQ. The CDR3 covers 15 residues. CDR3 sequence reads: CASSQLGTKPYEQYF. The CDR3 nucleotides read TGTGCCAGCAGCCAACTCGGGACTAAACCCTACGAGCAGTACTTC.